This is a list of T cell receptor beta chains from one sample in a study of T cells in Graves' hyperthyroidism and ophthalmopathy. TCRdb re-called the multiplex PCR reads through MiXCR, storing one row per CDR3 protein. The profile shows 270,000 or so distinct CDR3 sequences, around 25% of them singletons. Specimen: blood. These TCRs come from a man aged 35-49 years with Graves' hyperthyroidism that later progressed to Graves' ophthalmopathy. CDR3s include the opening cysteine and the closing phenylalanine or tryptophan. Fields, in order: clone size, D gene, J gene, V gene, CDR3 protein, CDR3 DNA. D genes are given only for firm matches. The size entry is marked missing in some rows and otherwise reads once, few, many or a size class.

many	TRBD1	TRBJ1-3	TRBV12-3/TRBV12-4	CASSPQTGTRSGNTIYF	TGTGCCAGCAGCCCTCAGACAGGGACCCGCTCTGGAAACACCATATATTTT
many	-	TRBJ1-1	TRBV19	CASSPRPRTEAFF	TGTGCCAGTAGTCCGCGACCACGGACTGAAGCTTTCTTT
many	-	TRBJ1-1	TRBV20-1	CSARLGSLTEAFF	TGCAGTGCTAGATTGGGAAGCCTAACTGAAGCTTTCTTT
many	-	TRBJ2-5	TRBV2	CASSEDPPYAIKVKTQYF	TGTGCCAGCAGTGAAGATCCCCCCTACGCTATTAAGGTGAAGACCCAGTACTTC
many	-	TRBJ1-2	TRBV29-1	CSATGRDYGYTF	TGCAGCGCAACGGGGAGGGACTATGGCTACACCTTC
many	-	TRBJ2-5	TRBV6-5	CASSYSQGNYGTQYF	TGTGCCAGCAGTTACTCACAAGGGAATTATGGGACCCAGTACTTC
-	TRBD2	TRBJ2-1	TRBV7-6	CASSPLAGKGLHF	TGTGCCAGCTCCCCTCTAGCGGGGAAAGGACTGCACTTC
-	-	TRBJ1-3	TRBV7-2	CASSLAGGPSSGNTIYF	TGTGCCAGCAGCTTAGCGGGGGGACCCAGCTCTGGAAACACCATATATTTT
many	TRBD2	TRBJ2-2	TRBV12-3/TRBV12-4	CASSYPSGVTGELFF	TGTGCCAGCAGTTACCCTAGCGGTGTAACCGGGGAGCTGTTTTTT
few	-	TRBJ1-2	TRBV20-1	CSASPMLDYGYTF	TGCAGTGCTAGTCCCATGTTGGACTATGGCTACACCTTC
few	-	TRBJ2-2	TRBV13	CASSAPNTGGLFF	TGTGCCAGCAGCGCTCCGAACACCGGGGGGCTGTTTTTT
many	-	TRBJ1-1	TRBV10-3	CAISGTGPDTEAFF	TGTGCCATCAGTGGAACAGGGCCGGACACTGAAGCTTTCTTT
many	TRBD1	TRBJ2-7	TRBV20-1	CSARDTTGGSYEQYF	TGCAGTGCTAGAGATACGACAGGGGGGTCCTACGAGCAGTACTTC
-	-	TRBJ2-6	TRBV5-1	CASSGDSGANVLTF	TGCGCCAGCAGCGGCGATTCTGGGGCCAACGTCCTGACTTTC
many	-	TRBJ2-7	TRBV6-1	CATSRTASYEQYF	TGTGCCACCTCTAGGACAGCTTCCTACGAGCAGTACTTC
many	TRBD1	TRBJ2-5	TRBV5-1	CASSLGQGAAAQYF	TGCGCCAGCAGCTTGGGACAGGGCGCGGCGGCCCAGTACTTC
few	TRBD2	TRBJ2-2	TRBV12-3/TRBV12-4	CASSFLAGGTGELFF	TGTGCCAGCAGTTTCCTAGCGGGGGGAACCGGGGAGCTGTTTTTT
many	TRBD2	TRBJ2-7	TRBV10-3	CAISAGLAGVGEQYF	TGTGCCATCAGTGCGGGACTAGCGGGAGTAGGAGAGCAGTACTTC
many	-	TRBJ2-5	TRBV2	CASSIRTAETQYF	TGTGCCAGCAGTATTAGGACAGCTGAGACCCAGTACTTC
many	-	TRBJ1-5	TRBV12-3/TRBV12-4	CASLQGHPSNQPQHF	TGTGCCAGCCTTCAGGGACATCCTAGCAATCAGCCCCAGCATTTT
many	TRBD1	TRBJ2-5	TRBV29-1	CSVGETGSETQYF	TGCAGCGTGGGGGAGACAGGGTCGGAGACCCAGTACTTC
many	-	TRBJ1-5	TRBV19	CASSMLDTNQPRHF	TGTGCCAGTAGTATGCTAGATACCAATCAGCCCCGGCATTTT
many	TRBD1	TRBJ2-7	TRBV6-5	CASSRTGTDYEQYF	TGTGCCAGCAGCAGGACCGGGACAGACTACGAGCAGTACTTC
many	-	TRBJ2-2	TRBV28	CASQAPNTGELFF	TGTGCCAGCCAAGCCCCAAACACCGGGGAGCTGTTTTTT
many	-	TRBJ2-7	TRBV10-2	CASSTNPSYEQYF	TGCGCCAGCAGTACTAACCCGTCCTACGAGCAGTACTTC
-	-	TRBJ2-7	TRBV6-1	CASSELGRFYEQYF	TGTGCCAGCAGTGAACTGGGACGGTTCTACGAGCAGTACTTC
many	-	TRBJ1-1	TRBV5-1	CASSLVQFTEAFF	TGCGCCAGCAGCTTGGTCCAGTTCACTGAAGCTTTCTTT
many	-	TRBJ2-7	TRBV5-1	CASSDESPYEQYF	TGCGCCAGCAGCGACGAGAGCCCCTACGAGCAGTACTTC
many	TRBD1	TRBJ2-5	TRBV3-1	CASSQGDRTETQYF	TGTGCCAGCAGCCAAGGGGACAGAACGGAGACCCAGTACTTC
-	-	TRBJ2-2	TRBV6-2/TRBV6-3	CASSYWVTNTGELFF	TGTGCCAGCAGTTACTGGGTCACAAACACCGGGGAGCTGTTTTTT
-	TRBD1	TRBJ2-7	TRBV7-2	CASSLGPGPGGYEQYF	TGTGCCAGCAGCTTAGGGCCGGGACCAGGGGGCTACGAGCAGTACTTC
many	-	TRBJ1-2	TRBV30	CALPQGDGYTF	TGTGCCTTGCCACAGGGAGATGGCTACACCTTC
many	-	TRBJ1-5	TRBV19	CASSTDRPNQPQHF	TGTGCCAGTAGTACGGACAGACCTAATCAGCCCCAGCATTTT
-	-	TRBJ1-1	TRBV20-1	CSAGGIREGNLNTEAFF	TGCAGTGCTGGGGGGATCAGGGAGGGGAATTTGAACACTGAAGCTTTCTTT
many	-	TRBJ2-2	TRBV6-5	CASSTGRYTGELFF	TGTGCCAGCAGTACGGGTCGTTACACCGGGGAGCTGTTTTTT
many	-	TRBJ1-1	TRBV30	CAWSVGGVNTEAFF	TGTGCCTGGAGTGTAGGGGGAGTGAACACTGAAGCTTTCTTT
once	TRBD2	TRBJ2-7	TRBV11-2	CASSLLGRGSSYEQYF	TGTGCCAGCAGCTTACTGGGGCGGGGGAGCTCCTACGAGCAGTACTTC
many	-	TRBJ2-2	TRBV10-3	CAISDPTGNTGELFF	TGTGCCATCAGTGATCCGACAGGGAACACCGGGGAGCTGTTTTTT
many	TRBD2	TRBJ2-7	TRBV27	CASSFSPRFQGLTRENEQYF	TGTGCCAGCAGTTTCTCGCCTCGGTTTCAGGGTTTGACGCGGGAGAACGAGCAGTACTTC
-	-	TRBJ2-7	TRBV7-3	CASSLIRGYEQYF	TGTGCCAGCAGCTTAATCAGGGGCTACGAGCAGTACTTC
many	TRBD1	TRBJ1-5	TRBV6-1	CASRTGVGEPQHF	TGTGCCAGCAGAACAGGGGTCGGGGAGCCCCAGCATTTT
-	-	TRBJ1-3	TRBV12-3/TRBV12-4	CASSLGHASGNTIYF	TGTGCCAGCAGTTTAGGTCACGCCTCTGGAAACACCATATATTTT
many	-	TRBJ2-5	TRBV6-1	CASEGGGSSGETQYF	TGTGCCAGCGAAGGGGGAGGATCAAGTGGGGAGACCCAGTACTTC
many	-	TRBJ2-7	TRBV7-9	CASSLFQGTNEQYF	TGTGCCAGCAGCTTATTTCAGGGGACGAACGAGCAGTACTTC
many	-	TRBJ2-6	TRBV19	CASSITVHQSSGANVLTF	TGTGCCAGTAGTATCACCGTACATCAGAGCTCTGGGGCCAACGTCCTGACTTTC
-	-	TRBJ2-7	TRBV4-1	CASSQAGDSAYEQYF	TGCGCCAGCAGCCAAGCGGGGGATTCTGCCTACGAGCAGTACTTC
few	-	TRBJ1-1	TRBV20-1	CSAWENTEAFF	TGCAGTGCTTGGGAGAACACTGAAGCTTTCTTT
many	-	TRBJ1-1	TRBV29-1	CSVYLRLGGTEAFF	TGCAGCGTTTATCTTAGGTTAGGAGGCACTGAAGCTTTCTTT
many	-	TRBJ2-7	TRBV27	CASSSPRGSPYEQYF	TGTGCCAGCAGTTCCCCTCGGGGGTCCCCCTACGAGCAGTACTTC